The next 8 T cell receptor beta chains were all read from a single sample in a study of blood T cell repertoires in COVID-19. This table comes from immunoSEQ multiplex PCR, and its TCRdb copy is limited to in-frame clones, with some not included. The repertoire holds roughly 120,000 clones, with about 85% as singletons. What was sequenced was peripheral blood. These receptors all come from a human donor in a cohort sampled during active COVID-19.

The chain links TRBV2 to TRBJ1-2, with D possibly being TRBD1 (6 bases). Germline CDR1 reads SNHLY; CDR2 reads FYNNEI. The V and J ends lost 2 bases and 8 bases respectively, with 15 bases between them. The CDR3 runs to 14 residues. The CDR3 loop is CASSEKRAGDGYTF. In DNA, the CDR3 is TGTGCCAGCAGTGAAAAGAGGGCAGGGGACGGCTACACCTTC. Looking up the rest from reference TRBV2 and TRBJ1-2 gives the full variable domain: EPEVTQTPSHQVTQMGQEVILRCVPISNHLYFYWYRQILGQKVEFLVSFYNNEISEKSEIFDDQFSVERPDGSNFTLKIRSTKLEDSAMYFCASSEKRAGDGYTFGSGTRLTVV.

The CDR3 DNA reads TGTGCCAGCAGCTCAAACCCACAGGGGGCCCTCTACAATGAGCAGTTCTTC. Its translation is CASSSNPQGALYNEQFF. The V and J genes are TRBV7-3 and TRBJ2-1, with TRBD1 matching over 9 bases. The germline V gene encodes CDR1 SGHTA and CDR2 FQGTGA. V shed 4 bases and J 3 bases; nucleotides not matched to a gene: 10. The CDR3 loop spans 17 amino acids.

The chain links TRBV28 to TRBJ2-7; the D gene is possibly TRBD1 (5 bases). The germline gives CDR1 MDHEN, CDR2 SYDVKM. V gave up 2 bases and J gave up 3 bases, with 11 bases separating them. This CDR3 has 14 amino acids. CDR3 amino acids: CASSLPDKDYEQYF. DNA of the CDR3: TGTGCCAGCAGTTTACCGGACAAAGACTACGAGCAGTACTTC.

This chain's CDR3 is CASSSRGADTQYF. CDR3 DNA: TGTGCCAGCAGTTCCAGGGGAGCAGATACGCAGTATTTT. The chain joins TRBV12-3 or TRBV12-4 to TRBJ2-3; D might be TRBD1 (6 bases). V was trimmed by 4 bases and J by 4 bases, leaving 9 bases between them. The CDR3 is made up of 13 amino acids.

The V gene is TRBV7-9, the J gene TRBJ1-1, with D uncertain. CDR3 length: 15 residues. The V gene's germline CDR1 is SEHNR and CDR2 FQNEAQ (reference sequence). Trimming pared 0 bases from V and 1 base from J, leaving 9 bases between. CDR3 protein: CASSLARRGNTEAFF. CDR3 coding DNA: TGTGCCAGCAGCTTAGCGCGACGGGGGAACACTGAAGCTTTCTTT.

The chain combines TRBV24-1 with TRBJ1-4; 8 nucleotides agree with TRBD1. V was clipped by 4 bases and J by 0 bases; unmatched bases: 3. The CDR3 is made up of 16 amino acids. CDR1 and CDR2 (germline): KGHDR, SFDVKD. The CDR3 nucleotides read TGTGCCACCAGTGAGTCGGGACAGGCAACTAATGAAAAACTGTTTTTT. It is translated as CATSESGQATNEKLFF.

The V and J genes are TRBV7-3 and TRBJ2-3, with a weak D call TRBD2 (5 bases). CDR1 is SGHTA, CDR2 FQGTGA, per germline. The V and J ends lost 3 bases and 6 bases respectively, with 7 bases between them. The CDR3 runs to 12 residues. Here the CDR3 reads CASSLTGDTQYF. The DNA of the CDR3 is TGTGCCAGCAGCTTGACGGGGGATACGCAGTATTTT.

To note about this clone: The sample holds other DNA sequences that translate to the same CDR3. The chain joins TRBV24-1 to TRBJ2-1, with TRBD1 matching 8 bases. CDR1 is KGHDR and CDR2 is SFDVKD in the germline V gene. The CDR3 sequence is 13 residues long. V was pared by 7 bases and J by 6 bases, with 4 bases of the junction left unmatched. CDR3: CATRGQGGNEQFF. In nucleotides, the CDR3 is TGTGCCACCAGAGGACAGGGAGGCAATGAGCAGTTCTTC.